Listed below are T cell receptor beta chains from one sample, sequenced in a study of T cell changes during pregnancy in multiple sclerosis. Assay used: immunoSEQ multiplex PCR; TCRdb lists only in-frame clones, some missing. The sample holds about 80,000 clones, about 91% seen once. Here the sequenced sample was peripheral blood, taken before pregnancy. Receptors originate from a female donor with multiple sclerosis, enrolled in a pregnancy study. The CDR3 runs from the conserved cysteine through the conserved F or W. A D gene is named only where the DNA matches it firmly. Expanded clones are given a class, and other clones once, few, many or no size at all.

NA,TRBD1,TRBV5-4,TRBJ2-5,TGTGCCAGCAGCTCAGGGACAGCGAACCAAGAGACCCAGTACTTC,CASSSGTANQETQYF
NA,TRBD2,TRBV28,TRBJ2-5,TGTGCCAGCAGCCTCGGGGGATTAGCGGGAGGGTGGGAGACCCAGTACTTC,CASSLGGLAGGWETQYF
NA,NA,TRBV28,TRBJ2-1,TGTGCCAGCAGTACAGGGCTTGAGCAGTTCTTC,CASSTGLEQFF
NA,TRBD2,TRBV7-8,TRBJ2-7,TGTGCCAGCAGCCCCCGGGGTAGGCTAGCGGGAGCCGCTTCGAGGGACGAGCAGTACTTC,CASSPRGRLAGAASRDEQYF
NA,TRBD2,TRBV13,TRBJ2-6,TGTGCCAGCCCCCCGACTAGCGGGAGAGCTGGGGCCAACGTCCTGACTTTC,CASPPTSGRAGANVLTF
NA,NA,TRBV27,TRBJ1-5,TGTGCCAGCAGTTTCAACCCCGGCGGGGGAGCGCCCCAGCATTTT,CASSFNPGGGAPQHF
once,NA,TRBV2,TRBJ2-5,TGTGCCAGCTTCGGACTACCTAAGACCCAGTACTTC,CASFGLPKTQYF
NA,NA,TRBV11-3,TRBJ1-1,TGTGCCAGCAGCTTCGGGGGAGGCATAAACACTGAAGCTTTCTTT,CASSFGGGINTEAFF
NA,TRBD2,TRBV5-6,TRBJ2-1,TGTGCCAGCAGCTTGCCCGGACTAGCGGGATTCAATGAGCAGTTCTTC,CASSLPGLAGFNEQFF
few,NA,TRBV5-1,TRBJ2-1,TGCGCCAGCAGGCCGGGATTTAACAATGAGCAGTTCTTC,CASRPGFNNEQFF
NA,TRBD1,TRBV2,TRBJ1-4,TGTGCCAGCAGTCCACTTGGCAGGGGGGATGAAAAACTGTTTTTT,CASSPLGRGDEKLFF
NA,NA,TRBV2,TRBJ2-1,TGTGCCAGCAGTGAACCGGGGAATTTTTTCAATGAGCAGTTCTTC,CASSEPGNFFNEQFF
NA,NA,TRBV5-1,TRBJ2-7,TGCGCCAGCAGCGCCTCGTCCCAGAACCGTTTCGAGCAGTACTTC,CASSASSQNRFEQYF
few,TRBD1,TRBV2,TRBJ1-1,TGTGCCAGCAGGGGACAGGGGGCCGGGACTGAAGCTTTCTTT,CASRGQGAGTEAFF
NA,TRBD1,TRBV5-1,TRBJ1-2,TGCGCCAGCAGCTTGGAGGGGACAGCATATGGCTACACCTTC,CASSLEGTAYGYTF